Listed below are T cell receptor delta chains from one sample, sequenced in a study of fetal and pediatric gammadelta thymocytes. TCRdb re-analyzed the reads via CATT. The table records 2,000 or so delta-chain clones, approximately 24% of them present only once. Sequenced material: non-Vgamma9Vdelta2 gamma-delta T cells from the thymus. These receptors all come from a child who underwent cardiac surgery and was recorded as healthy. Both conserved end residues are part of each CDR3. D genes are given only for firm matches. Clone size, where shown, is once, few, many, or a class for clones that have expanded.

j_call	d_call	clone_size	v_call	cdr3_aa	cdr3_nt
TRDJ1	TRDD3	medium-sized	TRDV1	CALGERRGYATDKLIF	TGTGCTCTTGGGGAACGCCGGGGATACGCTACCGATAAACTCATCTTT
TRDJ1	TRDD3	few	TRDV1	CALGDLNFWGIPLPDKLIF	TGTGCTCTTGGGGATTTGAACTTCTGGGGGATACCTTTACCCGATAAACTCATCTTT
TRDJ1	TRDD3	NA	TRDV1	CALGELEGPTGWGICINTDKLIF	TGTGCTCTTGGGGAACTGGAGGGTCCTACAGGGTGGGGGATATGTATCAATACCGATAAACTCATCTTT
TRDJ3	TRDD3	medium-sized	TRDV1	CALGEIESTVYWGVKPSSWDTRQMFF	TGTGCTCTTGGGGAAATCGAGTCTACGGTGTACTGGGGTGTAAAACCAAGCTCCTGGGACACCCGACAGATGTTTTTC
TRDJ1	NA	medium-sized	TRDV1	CALGETPRVLGVYPYTDKLIF	TGTGCTCTTGGGGAAACCCCCAGGGTGTTGGGGGTCTACCCGTACACCGATAAACTCATCTTT
TRDJ1	TRDD3	medium-sized	TRDV1	CALGELRPGPTPWGIHKLIF	TGTGCTCTTGGGGAACTACGTCCGGGTCCTACTCCCTGGGGGATCCATAAACTCATCTTT
TRDJ1	NA	medium-sized	TRDV2	CACDTPDLSPSSLIGEHTDKLIF	TGTGCCTGTGACACCCCAGACCTTAGCCCGTCCTCGTTGATCGGGGAACACACCGATAAACTCATCTTT
TRDJ1	TRDD3	medium-sized	TRDV1	CALGEFLQIPGLGDTPKLIF	TGTGCTCTTGGGGAATTTCTCCAAATTCCAGGACTGGGGGATACGCCTAAACTCATCTTT
TRDJ1	NA	medium-sized	TRDV1	CALGERPRYLPCTDKLIF	TGTGCTCTTGGGGAACGCCCTAGATACCTACCGTGCACCGATAAACTCATCTTT
TRDJ1	TRDD3	NA	TRDV1	CALGDYGGGKYTDKLIF	TGTGCTCTTGGGGATTACGGTGGGGGAAAGTACACCGATAAACTCATCTTT
TRDJ1	TRDD3	medium-sized	TRDV3	CAFPIYGLPGGYVYKLIF	TGTGCCTTTCCCATATATGGCCTTCCCGGGGGATACGTATATAAACTCATCTTT
TRDJ1	TRDD3	few	TRDV1	CALGEAFLTFTGGYDDKLIF	TGTGCTCTTGGGGAGGCCTTCCTAACCTTTACTGGGGGATACGACGATAAACTCATCTTT
TRDJ1	TRDD3	large	TRDV1	CALGNQLGDTYGGDKLIF	TGTGCTCTTGGGAACCAACTGGGGGATACGTATGGAGGTGATAAACTCATCTTT
TRDJ1	TRDD3	NA	TRDV1	CALGERSPTWAVLGDRKYTDKLIF	TGTGCTCTTGGGGAACGGAGTCCTACGTGGGCAGTACTGGGGGACCGAAAGTACACCGATAAACTCATCTTT
TRDJ1	NA	medium-sized	TRDV1	CALGELVPVLIKWVTGRTDKLIF	TGTGCTCTTGGGGAACTAGTACCTGTCCTAATAAAGTGGGTAACGGGGAGGACCGATAAACTCATCTTT
TRDJ1	NA	NA	TRDV2	CAARFPMRDTPHTDKLIF	TGTGCCGCCCGATTTCCTATGAGGGATACCCCCCACACCGATAAACTCATCTTT
TRDJ1	TRDD2	NA	TRDV1	CALGDGLPRLHGPTQGADKLIF	TGTGCTCTTGGGGACGGCCTTCCTCGCCTTCACGGACCAACCCAGGGGGCCGATAAACTCATCTTT
TRDJ1	TRDD3	medium-sized	TRAV38-2/DV8	CAYRIATGDTQYTDKLIF	TGTGCTTATAGGATAGCTACGGGGGATACACAGTACACCGATAAACTCATCTTT
TRDJ1	TRDD3	few	TRDV1	CALGELQSDWGPSRSTDKLIF	TGTGCTCTTGGGGAACTCCAGTCGGACTGGGGCCCTTCAAGGTCGACGGATAAACTCATCTTT
TRDJ1	TRDD2	medium-sized	TRDV1	CALGIPTLLPLSDKLIF	TGTGCTCTTGGGATTCCTACTTTGTTACCCCTAAGCGATAAACTCATCTTT
TRDJ1	NA	NA	TRDV1	CALGEVPHRRWVQYTDKLIF	TGTGCTCTTGGGGAAGTGCCGCACAGGCGCTGGGTACAGTACACCGATAAACTCATCTTT
TRDJ1	TRDD3	NA	TRDV1	CALGELVFHWGPYTDKLIF	TGTGCTCTTGGGGAACTAGTTTTCCACTGGGGGCCGTACACCGATAAACTCATCTTT
TRDJ1	TRDD3	medium-sized	TRDV1	CALGERYLRHWGIGSIKLIF	TGTGCTCTTGGGGAACGTTACCTACGACACTGGGGGATAGGGAGTATCAAACTCATCTTT
TRDJ1	TRDD3	medium-sized	TRDV1	CALGELYRSTGGYPPEGTDKLIF	TGTGCTCTTGGGGAACTCTACAGAAGTACTGGGGGATACCCCCCGGAGGGTACCGATAAACTCATCTTT
TRDJ2	NA	medium-sized	TRDV1	CALGGFLPLPPPGDRVSLTAQLFF	TGTGCTCTTGGTGGCTTCCTACCCTTACCTCCTCCGGGGGATCGGGTCTCTTTGACAGCACAACTCTTCTTT
TRDJ1	TRDD3	medium-sized	TRDV1	CALGELRISGGDKRRVTDKLIF	TGTGCTCTTGGGGAACTACGAATCTCTGGGGGGGATAAACGGAGGGTGACCGATAAACTCATCTTT
TRDJ1	TRDD3	few	TRDV1	CALGQIFDTGGYTDKLIF	TGTGCTCTTGGGCAAATTTTCGATACTGGGGGATACACCGATAAACTCATCTTT
TRDJ1	TRDD3	medium-sized	TRAV36/DV7	CAVVFLTGGYKYKLIF	TGTGCTGTGGTATTCCTGACTGGGGGATACAAATATAAACTCATCTTT
TRDJ1	NA	NA	TRDV1	CALGEASCPVLGVFTYTDKLIF	TGTGCTCTTGGGGAAGCTTCCTGCCCCGTGCTGGGGGTCTTTACGTACACCGATAAACTCATCTTT
TRDJ2	NA	medium-sized	TRDV1	CALGDAALPTSGDTGPTGAQLFF	TGTGCTCTTGGGGACGCAGCCCTTCCTACGTCTGGGGATACGGGACCGACGGGAGCACAACTCTTCTTT
TRDJ1	NA	NA	TRDV1	CALGELGRLLRRLGERYTDKLIF	TGTGCTCTTGGGGAACTAGGTCGGCTCCTACGACGGCTAGGGGAGAGGTACACCGATAAACTTATCTTT
TRDJ1	NA	NA	TRDV3	CAFPTSGGSLYTDKPIF	TGTGCCTTTCCAACGAGCGGGGGGAGCCTGTACACCGATAAACCCATCTTT
TRDJ1	NA	medium-sized	TRDV3	CAAPTTSHLPPNRTDKLIF	TGTGCCGCCCCTACTACCTCCCACCTCCCACCGAACCGAACGGATAAACTCATCTTT
TRDJ1	TRDD3	medium-sized	TRDV1	CALGEPLRFQLGDTPEYTDKLIF	TGTGCTCTTGGGGAACCCCTACGGTTCCAACTGGGGGATACGCCCGAGTACACCGATAAACTCATCTTT
TRDJ1	NA	NA	TRDV1	CALGERRFGMGGLIF	TGTGCTCTTGGGGAACGCCGCTTTGGGATGGGGGGACTCATCTTT
TRDJ1	TRDD3	medium-sized	TRAV29/DV5	CAASTTGGYRTDKLIF	TGTGCAGCAAGCACGACCGGGGGATACCGGACCGATAAACTCATCTTT
TRDJ1	NA	medium-sized	TRDV3	CAFNLLPNGYTDKLIF	TGTGCCTTTAACCTGCTACCAAACGGGTACACCGATAAACTCATCTTT
TRDJ1	TRDD3	NA	TRDV2	CACDTGRKPTQFGGPHTDKLIF	TGTGCCTGTGACACCGGAAGGAAACCTACTCAATTTGGGGGACCCCACACCGATAAACTCATCTTT
TRDJ1	NA	large	TRDV1	CALGELEKYWDPATDKLIF	TGTGCTCTTGGGGAATTGGAAAAATACTGGGACCCTGCCACCGATAAACTCATCTTT
TRDJ1	TRDD3	few	TRDV1	CALGEHEVRLGDNTDKLIF	TGTGCTCTTGGGGAGCACGAGGTACGACTGGGGGATAACACCGATAAACTCATCTTT
TRDJ1	NA	few	TRDV1	CALGELVGLLDKLIF	TGTGCTCTTGGGGAACTAGTGGGACTTCTCGATAAACTCATCTTT
TRDJ1	TRDD3	medium-sized	TRDV1	CALGELPRALDWGIPDTDKLIF	TGTGCTCTTGGGGAACTTCCCAGGGCCTTAGACTGGGGGATACCGGACACCGATAAACTCATCTTT
TRDJ4	TRDD3	medium-sized	TRDV1	CALENLLFTGGYPQPLIF	TGTGCTCTTGAAAACCTCCTCTTTACTGGGGGATACCCTCAACCCCTGATCTTT
TRDJ1	NA	large	TRDV1	CALGFPGYTDKLIF	TGTGCTCTTGGGTTCCCCGGGTACACCGATAAACTCATCTTT
TRDJ1	TRDD3	medium-sized	TRDV1	CALGGSAPSHPTGVGYTDKLIF	TGTGCTCTTGGGGGCTCAGCTCCGAGTCACCCGACTGGGGTGGGGTACACCGATAAACTCATCTTT
TRDJ4	TRDD3	large	TRDV1	CALPLVNFRGGYASGPLIF	TGTGCTCTCCCCCTGGTGAACTTCAGAGGGGGATACGCGAGCGGACCCCTGATCTTT
TRDJ1	TRDD3	medium-sized	TRDV1	CALGETLRRPSGAGGPYTDKLIF	TGTGCTCTTGGGGAAACCTTACGAAGGCCTTCCGGTGCTGGGGGACCTTACACCGATAAACTCATCTTT
TRDJ2	TRDD3	medium-sized	TRDV1	CALGEPGQNVVVLGVLTAQLFF	TGTGCTCTTGGGGAACCGGGGCAAAACGTCGTCGTACTGGGGGTTCTGACAGCACAACTCTTCTTT
TRDJ1	TRDD3	NA	TRDV1	CALGESDLLQVGGYAPGLNTDELIF	TGTGCTCTTGGGGAATCGGACCTACTCCAAGTCGGGGGATACGCTCCGGGCCTGAACACCGATGAACTCATCTTT
TRDJ1	TRDD3	medium-sized	TRDV3	CAFIRASQPGGPSYTDKLIF	TGTGCCTTTATTCGGGCTTCCCAGCCTGGGGGTCCTTCGTACACCGATAAACTCATCTTT
TRDJ2	NA	few	TRAV29/DV5	CSVLLCSPRTYDQIGGDTLPSAQLFF	NA
TRDJ1	NA	medium-sized	TRDV1	CALGRILGGLSTDKLIF	TGTGCTCTTGGGCGTATCTTGGGGGGCTTGAGCACCGATAAACTCATCTTT
TRDJ1	TRDD3	NA	TRDV1	CALGDGGAWGIAIRFTDKLIF	TGTGCTCTTGGGGACGGTGGGGCCTGGGGGATAGCAATCCGTTTCACCGATAAACTCATCTTT